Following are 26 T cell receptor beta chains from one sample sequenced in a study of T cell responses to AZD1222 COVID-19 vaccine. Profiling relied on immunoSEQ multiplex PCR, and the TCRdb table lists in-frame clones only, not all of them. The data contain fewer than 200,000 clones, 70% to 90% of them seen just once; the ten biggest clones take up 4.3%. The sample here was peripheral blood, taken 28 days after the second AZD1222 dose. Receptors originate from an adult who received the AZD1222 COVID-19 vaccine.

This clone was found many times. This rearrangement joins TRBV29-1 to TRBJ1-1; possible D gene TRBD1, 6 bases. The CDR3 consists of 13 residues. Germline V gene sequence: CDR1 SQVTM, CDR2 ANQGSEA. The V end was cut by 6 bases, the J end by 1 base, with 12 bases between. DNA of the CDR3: TGCAGCGTCGATGACAGGAGGAACACTGAAGCTTTCTTT. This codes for CSVDDRRNTEAFF.

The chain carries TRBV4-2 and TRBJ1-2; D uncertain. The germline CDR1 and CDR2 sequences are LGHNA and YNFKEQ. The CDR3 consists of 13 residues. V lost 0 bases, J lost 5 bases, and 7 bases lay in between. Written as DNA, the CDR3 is TGTGCCAGCAGCCAAGAGCTCAATTATGGCTACACCTTC. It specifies CASSQELNYGYTF.

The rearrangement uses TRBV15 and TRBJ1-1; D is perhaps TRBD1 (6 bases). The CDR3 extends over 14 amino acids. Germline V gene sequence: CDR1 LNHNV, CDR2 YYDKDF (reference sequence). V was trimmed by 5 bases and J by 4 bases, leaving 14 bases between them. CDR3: CATSRGGTTTEAFF. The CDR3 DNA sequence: TGTGCCACCAGCCGAGGGGGGACAACCACTGAAGCTTTCTTT.

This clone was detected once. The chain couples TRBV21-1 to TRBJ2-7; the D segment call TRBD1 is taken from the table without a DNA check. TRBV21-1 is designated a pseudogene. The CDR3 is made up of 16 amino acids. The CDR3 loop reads CASSTDQGRGHCEQYF. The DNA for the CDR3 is TGTGCCAGCAGCACCGACCAGGGAAGGGGCCACTGCGAGCAGTACTTC.

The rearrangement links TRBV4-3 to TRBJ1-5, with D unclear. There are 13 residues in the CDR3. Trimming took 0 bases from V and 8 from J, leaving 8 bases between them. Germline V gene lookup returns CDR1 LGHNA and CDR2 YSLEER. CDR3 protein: CASSQDRREPQHF. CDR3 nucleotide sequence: TGCGCCAGCAGCCAAGATAGACGAGAGCCCCAGCATTTT.

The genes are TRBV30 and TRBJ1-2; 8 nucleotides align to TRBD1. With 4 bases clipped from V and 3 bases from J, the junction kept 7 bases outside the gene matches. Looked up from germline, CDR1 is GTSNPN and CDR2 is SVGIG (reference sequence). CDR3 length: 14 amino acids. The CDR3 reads CAWMERTGYYGYTF. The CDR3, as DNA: TGTGCCTGGATGGAGAGGACAGGGTACTATGGCTACACCTTC.

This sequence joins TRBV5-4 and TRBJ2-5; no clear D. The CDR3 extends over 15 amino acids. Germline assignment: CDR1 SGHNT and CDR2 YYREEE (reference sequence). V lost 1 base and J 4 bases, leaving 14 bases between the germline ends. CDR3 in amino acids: CASSLSATAPETQYF. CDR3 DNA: TGTGCCAGCAGCTTGTCGGCTACCGCCCCAGAGACCCAGTACTTC.

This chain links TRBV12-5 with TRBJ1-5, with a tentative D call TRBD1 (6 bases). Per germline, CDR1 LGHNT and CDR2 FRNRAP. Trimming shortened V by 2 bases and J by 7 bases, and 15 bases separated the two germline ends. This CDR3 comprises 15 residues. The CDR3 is CASGLTTGQEQPQHF. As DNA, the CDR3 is TGTGCTAGTGGTTTGACTACAGGGCAGGAACAGCCCCAGCATTTT.

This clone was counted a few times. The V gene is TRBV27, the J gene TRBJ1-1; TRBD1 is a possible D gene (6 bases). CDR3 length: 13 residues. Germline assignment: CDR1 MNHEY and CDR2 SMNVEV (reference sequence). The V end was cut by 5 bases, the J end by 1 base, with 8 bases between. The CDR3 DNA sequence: TGTGCCAGCAGTCCCAGGGGGAACACTGAAGCTTTCTTT. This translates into CASSPRGNTEAFF.

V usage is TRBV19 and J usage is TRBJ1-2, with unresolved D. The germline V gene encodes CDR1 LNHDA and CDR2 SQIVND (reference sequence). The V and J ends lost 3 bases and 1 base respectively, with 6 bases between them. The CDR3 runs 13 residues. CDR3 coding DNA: TGTGCCAGTAGTATGTCAGATAACTATGGCTACACCTTC. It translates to CASSMSDNYGYTF.

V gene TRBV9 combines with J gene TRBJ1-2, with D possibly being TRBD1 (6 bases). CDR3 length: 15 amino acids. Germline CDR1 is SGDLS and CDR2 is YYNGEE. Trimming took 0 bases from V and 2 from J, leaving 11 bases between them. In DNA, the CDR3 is TGTGCCAGCAGCGTAGTGGTGGGACAAAACTATGGCTACACCTTC. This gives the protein CASSVVVGQNYGYTF.

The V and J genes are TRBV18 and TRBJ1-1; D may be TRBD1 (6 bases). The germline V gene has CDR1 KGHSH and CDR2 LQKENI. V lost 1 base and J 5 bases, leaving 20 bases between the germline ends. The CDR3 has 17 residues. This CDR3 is CASSPLPGQRFTTEAFF. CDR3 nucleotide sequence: TGTGCCAGCTCACCACTTCCGGGACAACGTTTTACGACTGAAGCTTTCTTT.

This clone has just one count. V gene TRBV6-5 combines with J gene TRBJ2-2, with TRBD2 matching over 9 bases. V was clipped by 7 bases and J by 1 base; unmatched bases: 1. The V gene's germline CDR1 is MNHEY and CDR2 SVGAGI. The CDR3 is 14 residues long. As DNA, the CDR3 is TGTGCCAGCACGCGGGAGGGGAACACCGGGGAGCTGTTTTTT. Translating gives CASTREGNTGELFF.

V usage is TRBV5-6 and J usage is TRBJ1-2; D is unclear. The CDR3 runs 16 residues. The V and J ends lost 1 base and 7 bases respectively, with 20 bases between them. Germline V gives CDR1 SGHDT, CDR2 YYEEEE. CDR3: CASSLIWPQSTFGYTF. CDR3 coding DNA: TGTGCCAGCAGCTTGATTTGGCCACAATCGACCTTTGGCTACACCTTC.

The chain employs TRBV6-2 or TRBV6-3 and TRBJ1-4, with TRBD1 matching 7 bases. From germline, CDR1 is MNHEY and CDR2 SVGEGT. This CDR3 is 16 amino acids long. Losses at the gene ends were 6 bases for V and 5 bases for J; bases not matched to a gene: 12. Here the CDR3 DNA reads TGTGCCAGCAGCAGACTCCCCGGGACAGACAATGAAAAACTGTTTTTT. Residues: CASSRLPGTDNEKLFF.

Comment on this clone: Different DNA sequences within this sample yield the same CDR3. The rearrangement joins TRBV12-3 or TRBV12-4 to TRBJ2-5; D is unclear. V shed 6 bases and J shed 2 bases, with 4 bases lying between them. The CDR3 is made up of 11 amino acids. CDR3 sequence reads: CASSQQETQYF. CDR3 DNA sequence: TGTGCCAGCAGCCAACAAGAGACCCAGTACTTC.

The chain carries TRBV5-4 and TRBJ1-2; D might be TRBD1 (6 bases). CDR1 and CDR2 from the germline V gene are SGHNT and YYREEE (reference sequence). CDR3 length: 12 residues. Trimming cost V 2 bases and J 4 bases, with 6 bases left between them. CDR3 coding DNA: TGTGCCAGCAGCTTAGGGGGCTATGGCTACACCTTC. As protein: CASSLGGYGYTF.

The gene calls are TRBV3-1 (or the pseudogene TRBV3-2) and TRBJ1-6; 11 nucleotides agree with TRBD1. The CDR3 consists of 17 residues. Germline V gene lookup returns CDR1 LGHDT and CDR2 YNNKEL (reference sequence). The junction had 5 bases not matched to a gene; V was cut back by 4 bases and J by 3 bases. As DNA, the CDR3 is TGTGCCAGCAGCCGCGGACAGGGGGCTTTCTATAATTCACCCCTCCACTTT. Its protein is CASSRGQGAFYNSPLHF.

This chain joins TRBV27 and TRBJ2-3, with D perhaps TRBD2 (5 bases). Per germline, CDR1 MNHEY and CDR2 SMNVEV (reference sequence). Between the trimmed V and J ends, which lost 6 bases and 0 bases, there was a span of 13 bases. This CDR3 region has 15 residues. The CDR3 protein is CASRKAPGSTDTQYF. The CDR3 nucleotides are TGTGCCAGCAGGAAGGCCCCGGGAAGCACAGATACGCAGTATTTT.

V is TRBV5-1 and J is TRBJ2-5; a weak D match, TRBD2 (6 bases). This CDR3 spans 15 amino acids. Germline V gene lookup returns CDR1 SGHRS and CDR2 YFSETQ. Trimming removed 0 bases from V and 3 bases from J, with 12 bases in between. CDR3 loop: CASSLVGSIEETQYF. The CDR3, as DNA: TGCGCCAGCAGCTTGGTCGGGAGTATCGAAGAGACCCAGTACTTC.

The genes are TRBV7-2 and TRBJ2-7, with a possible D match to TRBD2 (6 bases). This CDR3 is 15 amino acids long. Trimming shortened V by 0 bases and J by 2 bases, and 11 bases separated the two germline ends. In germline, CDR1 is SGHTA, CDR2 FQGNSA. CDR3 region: CASSLARGPTYEQYF. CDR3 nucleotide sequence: TGTGCCAGCAGCTTAGCGCGGGGCCCCACCTACGAGCAGTACTTC.

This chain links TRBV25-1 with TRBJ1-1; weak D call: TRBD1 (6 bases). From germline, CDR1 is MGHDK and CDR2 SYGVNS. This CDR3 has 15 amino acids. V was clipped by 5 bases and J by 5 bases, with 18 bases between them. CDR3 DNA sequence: TGTGCCAGCAGTTCATCGTGGGGGCTCTCTACTGAAGCTTTCTTT. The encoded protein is CASSSSWGLSTEAFF.

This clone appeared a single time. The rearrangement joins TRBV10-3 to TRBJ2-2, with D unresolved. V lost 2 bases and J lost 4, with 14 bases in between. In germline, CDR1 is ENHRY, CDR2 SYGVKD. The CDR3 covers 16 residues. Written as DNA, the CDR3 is TGTGCCATCAGTGAGAAAGGACCTCAAGCCACCGGGGAGCTGTTTTTT. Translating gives CAISEKGPQATGELFF.

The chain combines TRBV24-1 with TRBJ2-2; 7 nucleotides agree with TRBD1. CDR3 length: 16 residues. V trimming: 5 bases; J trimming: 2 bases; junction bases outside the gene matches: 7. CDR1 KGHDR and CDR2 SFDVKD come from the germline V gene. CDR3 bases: TGTGCCACCAGTGGACACAGGGGCTCAAACACCGGGGAGCTGTTTTTT. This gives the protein CATSGHRGSNTGELFF.

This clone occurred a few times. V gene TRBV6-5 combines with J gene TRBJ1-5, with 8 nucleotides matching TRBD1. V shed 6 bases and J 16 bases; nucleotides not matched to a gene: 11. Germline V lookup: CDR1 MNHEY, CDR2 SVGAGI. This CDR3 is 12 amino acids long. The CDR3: CASRNADRGRHF. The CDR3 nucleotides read TGTGCCAGCAGGAACGCCGACAGGGGTCGTCATTTT.

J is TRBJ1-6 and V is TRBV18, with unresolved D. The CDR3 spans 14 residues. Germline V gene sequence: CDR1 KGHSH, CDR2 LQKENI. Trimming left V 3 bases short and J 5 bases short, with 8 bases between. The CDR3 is CASSPSSHNSPLHF. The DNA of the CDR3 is TGTGCCAGCTCACCTAGCTCTCATAATTCACCCCTCCACTTT. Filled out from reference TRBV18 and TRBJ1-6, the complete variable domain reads NAGVMQNPRHLVRRRGQEARLRCSPMKGHSHVYWYRQLPEEGLKFMVYLQKENIIDESGMPKERFSAEFPKEGPSILRIQQVVRGDSAAYFCASSPSSHNSPLHFGNGTRLTVT.